The present T cell receptor beta chain was sequenced within a study of graft-versus-host responses after intestinal transplantation. Turning to the study itself: All recipients were transplanted with multivisceral, liver-intestinal, or isolated intestinal grafts. Among the recipients, all got anti-thymocyte globulin induction and then tacrolimus and steroids for about three years.

A word on this clone: Its antigen is as yet unknown.

V was pared by 2 bases and J by 3 bases, with 8 bases between. The length of the CDR3 is 14 residues. Germline CDR1 and CDR2: MGHRA and YSYEKL. The data were produced by immunoSEQ multiplex PCR, yet TCRdb's version contains in-frame clones alone and is incomplete. Seen here are about 86,000 clones, more than 85% observed once, and the top ten hold 0.5%. The rearrangement joins TRBV4-1 to TRBJ2-1, with D perhaps TRBD2 (5 bases). This specimen was unstimulated CD8+ T cells sorted from spleen or lymph node cells, taken before intestinal transplant. The TCR was taken from a human donor who received an intestinal transplant. The CDR3 nucleotides read TGCGCCAGCAGCCAACTCCGGGACTACAATGAGCAGTTCTTC. It codes for CASSQLRDYNEQFF.